This TCR beta chain emerged from a study of blood T cell repertoires in COVID-19. Overall study: Sample material is recorded as cDNA or gDNA derived from T cells, B-cell-depleted T cells, or PBMCs.

The CDR3 covers 15 residues. Trimming took 1 base from V and 5 from J, leaving 14 bases between them. The V gene's germline CDR1 is MGHRA and CDR2 YSYEKL. Only a few counts were recorded for this clone. Original data processing: Amplification with reference gene primers provided the estimates of nucleated cell counts. Here immunoSEQ multiplex PCR was the method, and the copy in TCRdb shows in-frame clones only, minus some. The D gene and trimming were derived from the DNA, and the V and J assignments and clone size from that table. The sample has about 290,000 clones, approximately 86% seen once. Sequencing used peripheral blood. The V call is TRBV4-1, the J call TRBJ2-5; no reliable D call. This TCR was sampled from a woman in her forties or fifties with active or convalescent COVID-19. The CDR3 here is CASSQVNSPRETQYF. In DNA form, the CDR3 reads TGCGCCAGCAGCCAAGTGAACAGCCCTCGGGAGACCCAGTACTTC.